The 5 T cell receptor beta chains given below trace back to one sample, sequenced in a study of Graves' ophthalmopathy and Graves' hyperthyroidism. Amplification targeted the TCR beta CDR3 regions, with RNA transcripts as the source material. First-round RT-PCR with HTBI primers preceded a second-round multiplex PCR. In TCRdb, the multiplex PCR reads were re-called with MiXCR into one record per CDR3 protein. The profile shows 24,000 or so distinct CDR3 sequences, approximately 48% of them singletons. Specimen: peripheral blood. The origin of the receptors is an adult woman with stable Graves' hyperthyroidism.

This clonotype was counted between two and nine times. This chain links TRBV10-2 with TRBJ2-7; possibly TRBD2 for D (6 bases). V dropped 0 bases and J dropped 7 bases, with 28 bases sitting between them. The CDR3 runs to 19 residues. CDR1 is WSHSY and CDR2 is SAAADI in the germline V gene. CDR3 residues: CASSESPLPARAGWGEQYF. The CDR3 region has the DNA TGCGCCAGCAGTGAGTCGCCGCTACCGGCCCGGGCGGGGTGGGGAGAGCAGTACTTC.

On this clonotype itself: Mismatch with germline at one junction end may stem from a read error. The chain combines TRBV4-2 with TRBJ2-1; no firm D call. The CDR3 has 13 amino acids. Germline CDR1 and CDR2: LGHNA and YNFKEQ. The CDR3 is CASSQVPVNEHFF. The CDR3 DNA sequence: TGTGCCAGCAGCCAAGTCCCAGTCAATGAGCACTTCTTC.

This clonotype was counted once. One end of the junction varies from germline; a read error may be responsible. The CDR3 DNA follows: TGCGCCAGCAGCTTCGACAGGGGAAGCACCTGGGAGCTGTTTTTT. Translated, it gives CASSFDRGSTWELFF. V and J are TRBV5-1 and TRBJ2-2, with TRBD1 matching 8 bases. CDR3 length: 15 residues. In germline, CDR1 is SGHRS, CDR2 YFSETQ.

The genes are TRBV9 and TRBJ1-5, with 7 bases that match TRBD1. This CDR3 spans 21 amino acids. Trimming at V came to 1 base and at J to 9 bases, leaving 28 bases not matched to a gene. Per germline, CDR1 SGDLS and CDR2 YYNGEE. CDR3 amino acids: CASSVRRGGRAGDNEQLPQHF. Here the CDR3 DNA reads TGTGCCAGCAGCGTACGGAGAGGGGGCCGAGCCGGGGACAATGAGCAGTTGCCCCAGCATTTT.

This clonotype has at least ten counts. The CDR3 spells CASSLAGTINEQFF. The CDR3 DNA sequence: TGTGCCAGCAGCTTAGCCGGGACCATCAATGAGCAGTTCTTC. The gene calls are TRBV11-3 and TRBJ2-1, with D perhaps assigned TRBD1 or TRBD2 (5 bases each). CDR3 size: 14 residues. The V gene lost 1 base and the J gene lost 6 bases, with 10 bases spanning the gap. Germline CDR1 and CDR2: SGHNT and YENEEA. Full variable domain (outside the CDR3, taken from reference TRBV11-3 and TRBJ2-1): EAGVVQSPRYKIIEKKQPVAFWCNPISGHNTLYWYLQNLGQGPELLIRYENEEAVDDSQLPKDRFSAERLKGVDSTLKIQPAELGDSAVYLCASSLAGTINEQFFGPGTRLTVL.